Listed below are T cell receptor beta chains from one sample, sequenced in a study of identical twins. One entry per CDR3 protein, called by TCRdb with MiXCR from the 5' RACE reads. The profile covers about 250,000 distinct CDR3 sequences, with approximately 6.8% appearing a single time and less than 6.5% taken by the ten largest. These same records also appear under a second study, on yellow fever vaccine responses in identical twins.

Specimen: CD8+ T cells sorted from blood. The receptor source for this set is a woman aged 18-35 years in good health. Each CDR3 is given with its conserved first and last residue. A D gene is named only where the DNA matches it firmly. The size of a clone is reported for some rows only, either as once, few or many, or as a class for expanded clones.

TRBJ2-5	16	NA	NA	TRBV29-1	CSVEDWGLGSQETQYF	TGCAGCGTTGAAGATTGGGGGCTGGGGTCCCAAGAGACCCAGTACTTC
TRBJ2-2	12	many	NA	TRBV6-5	CASSYSTGELFF	TGTGCCAGCAGTTACAGCACCGGGGAGCTGTTTTTT
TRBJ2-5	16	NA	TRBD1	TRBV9	CASSVLDRAFLETQYF	TGTGCCAGCAGCGTACTCGACAGGGCGTTTCTAGAGACCCAGTACTTC
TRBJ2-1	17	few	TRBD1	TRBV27	CASSSYDRALDDNEQFF	TGTGCCAGCAGTTCCTATGACAGGGCCTTGGATGACAATGAGCAGTTCTTC
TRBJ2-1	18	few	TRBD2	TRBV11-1	CATPPTSGLWSSYNEQFF	TGTGCCACCCCGCCGACTAGCGGGCTCTGGAGCTCCTACAATGAGCAGTTCTTC
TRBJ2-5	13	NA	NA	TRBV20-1	CSARDGGRETQYF	TGCAGTGCTAGAGATGGGGGGAGGGAGACCCAGTACTTC
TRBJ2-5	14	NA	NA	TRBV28	CASSFRDFEETQYF	TGTGCCAGCAGTTTCCGGGACTTCGAAGAGACCCAGTACTTC
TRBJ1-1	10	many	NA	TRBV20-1	CSAENTEAFF	TGCAGTGCAGAGAACACTGAAGCTTTCTTT
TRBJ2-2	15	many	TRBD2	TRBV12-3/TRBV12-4	CASSPDGRRSGELFF	TGTGCCAGCAGTCCGGACGGGAGGAGGTCCGGGGAGCTGTTTTTT
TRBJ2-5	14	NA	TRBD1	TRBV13	CASSPRQGWETQYF	TGTGCCAGCAGCCCGAGACAGGGTTGGGAGACCCAGTACTTC
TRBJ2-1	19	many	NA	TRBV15	CATSRDRDLGGPTGNEQFF	TGTGCCACCAGCAGAGATAGGGATTTGGGGGGACCTACGGGGAATGAGCAGTTCTTC
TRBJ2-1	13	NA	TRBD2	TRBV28	CASSLGGRMEQFF	TGTGCCAGCAGTTTGGGCGGGAGGATGGAGCAGTTCTTC
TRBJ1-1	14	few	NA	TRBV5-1	CASSTHMRAAEAFF	TGCGCCAGCAGCACGCACATGCGGGCCGCTGAAGCTTTCTTT
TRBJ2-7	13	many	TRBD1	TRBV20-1	CSARGQGPYEQYF	TGCAGTGCTAGGGGACAGGGACCCTACGAGCAGTACTTC
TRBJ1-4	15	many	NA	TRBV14	CASSLLTGVNEKLFF	TGTGCCAGCAGCCTTTTGACAGGCGTTAATGAAAAACTGTTTTTT
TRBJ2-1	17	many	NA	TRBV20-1	CSARDSQNSAGHNEQFF	TGCAGTGCTAGAGATTCGCAGAATTCGGCGGGACACAATGAGCAGTTCTTC
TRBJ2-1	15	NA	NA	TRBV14	CASSQAGKAYNEQFF	TGTGCCAGCAGCCAAGCGGGGAAAGCCTACAATGAGCAGTTCTTC
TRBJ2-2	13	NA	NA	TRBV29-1	CSVARPGTGELFF	TGCAGCGTTGCCAGGCCTGGGACCGGGGAGCTGTTTTTT
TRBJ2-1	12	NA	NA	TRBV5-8	CASSLEAGEQFF	TGTGCCAGCAGCTTGGAAGCAGGGGAGCAGTTCTTC
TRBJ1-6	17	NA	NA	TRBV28	CASSFDPGGSYNSPLHF	TGTGCCAGCAGTTTCGACCCGGGAGGCTCCTATAATTCACCCCTCCACTTT
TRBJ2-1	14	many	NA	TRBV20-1	CSARAREDYNEQFF	TGCAGTGCTAGAGCGAGGGAAGACTACAATGAGCAGTTCTTC
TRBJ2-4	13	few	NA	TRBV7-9	CASSPSYPDIQYF	TGTGCCAGCAGCCCATCATATCCAGACATTCAGTACTTC
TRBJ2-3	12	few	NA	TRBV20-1	CSAEAFTDTQYF	TGCAGTGCTGAAGCGTTCACAGATACGCAGTATTTT
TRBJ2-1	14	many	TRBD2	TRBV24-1	CATSGLADYNEQFF	TGTGCCACCAGTGGGCTAGCGGATTACAATGAGCAGTTCTTC
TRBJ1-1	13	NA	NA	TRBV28	CASSIPGVTEAFF	TGTGCCAGCAGTATCCCGGGGGTCACTGAAGCTTTCTTT
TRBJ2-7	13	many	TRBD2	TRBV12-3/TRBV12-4	CASRIAGSYEQYF	TGTGCCAGCAGAATAGCGGGGTCCTACGAGCAGTACTTC
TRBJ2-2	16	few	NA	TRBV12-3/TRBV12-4	CASTIARELNTGELFF	TGTGCCAGCACAATCGCGCGGGAACTGAACACCGGGGAGCTGTTTTTT
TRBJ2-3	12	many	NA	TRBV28	CASSLGAGEQYF	TGTGCCAGCAGTTTAGGAGCAGGGGAGCAGTATTTT
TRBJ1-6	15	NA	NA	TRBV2	CASSDSSSYNSPLHF	TGTGCCAGCAGTGATTCGAGCTCCTATAATTCACCCCTCCACTTT
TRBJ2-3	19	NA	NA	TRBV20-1	CSAQEQRGRRPRSTDTQYF	TGCAGTGCTCAAGAGCAGAGGGGTAGGCGGCCTCGGAGCACAGATACGCAGTATTTT
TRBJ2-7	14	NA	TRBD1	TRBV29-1	CSVGSGGAPSEQYF	TGCAGCGTTGGATCAGGGGGCGCCCCTAGCGAGCAGTACTTC
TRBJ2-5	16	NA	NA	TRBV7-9	CASSPPRWADQETQYF	TGTGCCAGCAGCCCCCCTAGGTGGGCGGACCAAGAGACCCAGTACTTC
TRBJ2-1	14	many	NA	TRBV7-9	CASSSPVMGNEQFF	TGTGCCAGCAGCTCGCCTGTTATGGGCAATGAGCAGTTCTTC
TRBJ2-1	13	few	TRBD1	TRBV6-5	CASSYRTGDEQFF	TGTGCCAGCAGTTACAGGACAGGGGATGAGCAGTTCTTC
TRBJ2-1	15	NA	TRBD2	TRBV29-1	CSVEDPAGVYNEQFF	TGCAGCGTTGAAGATCCAGCGGGAGTGTACAATGAGCAGTTCTTC
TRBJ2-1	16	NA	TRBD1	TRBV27	CASSPVRGPSYNEQFF	TGTGCCAGCAGCCCCGTGAGGGGGCCTTCCTACAATGAGCAGTTCTTC
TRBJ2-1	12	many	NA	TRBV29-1	CSVEPSYNEQFF	TGCAGCGTTGAGCCAAGCTACAATGAGCAGTTCTTC
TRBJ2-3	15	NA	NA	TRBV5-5	CASSLAGWDTDTQYF	TGTGCCAGCAGCTTGGCTGGGTGGGATACAGATACGCAGTATTTT
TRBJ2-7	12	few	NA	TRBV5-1	CASSSNTYEQYF	TGCGCCAGCAGTTCTAACACCTACGAGCAGTACTTC
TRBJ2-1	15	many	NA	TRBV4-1	CASSQERGPANEQFF	TGCGCCAGCAGCCAAGAGAGAGGGCCGGCCAATGAGCAGTTCTTC
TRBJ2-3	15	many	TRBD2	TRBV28	CASSLVLAGSDTQYF	TGTGCCAGCAGTTTGGTGCTAGCGGGGTCAGATACGCAGTATTTT
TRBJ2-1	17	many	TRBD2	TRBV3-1	CASSQDSSGGKGNEQFF	TGTGCCAGCAGCCAAGATTCTAGCGGGGGGAAGGGAAATGAGCAGTTCTTC
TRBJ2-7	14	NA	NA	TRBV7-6	CASSLAGGASEQYF	TGTGCCAGCAGCTTAGCGGGGGGGGCAAGCGAGCAGTACTTC
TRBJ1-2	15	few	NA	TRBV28	CASSPQINGVYGYTF	TGTGCCAGCAGTCCGCAAATCAATGGGGTCTATGGCTACACCTTC
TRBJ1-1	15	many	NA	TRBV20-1	CSARGGEYRDTEAFF	TGCAGTGCTAGAGGGGGGGAATATAGGGACACTGAAGCTTTCTTT
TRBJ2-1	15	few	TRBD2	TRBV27	CASSPKRERPYEQFF	TGTGCCAGCAGTCCGAAGCGGGAGCGCCCTTACGAGCAGTTCTTC
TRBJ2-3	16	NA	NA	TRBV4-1	CASSQVSLANTDTQYF	TGCGCCAGCAGCCAAGTGAGCCTAGCGAACACAGATACGCAGTATTTT
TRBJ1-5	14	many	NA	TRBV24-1	CATSNSYGNQPQHF	TGTGCCACCAGTAATAGTTACGGCAATCAGCCCCAGCATTTT
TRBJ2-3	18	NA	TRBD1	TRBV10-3	CAISEGLSKDRDMNTQYF	TGTGCCATCAGTGAGGGACTCTCGAAGGACAGGGATATGAATACGCAGTATTTT
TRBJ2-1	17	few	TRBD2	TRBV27	CASSSPWTSGNYNEQFF	TGTGCCAGCAGTTCCCCCTGGACTAGCGGGAACTACAATGAGCAGTTCTTC
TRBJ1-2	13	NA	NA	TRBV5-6	CASSQDGGYGYTF	TGTGCCAGCAGCCAGGACGGGGGATATGGCTACACCTTC